Listed below are T cell receptor beta chains from one sample, sequenced in a study of T-cell reconstitution after alpha-beta-depleted transplantation in children. TCRdb passed the PCR reads through MiXCR, listing each CDR3 protein once. The sample holds around 490,000 distinct CDR3 sequences, 11% seen once. Material: PBMCs, mostly from graft donor cells, obtained 180 days after TCRalphabeta/CD19-depleted stem cell transplant. Receptors originate from a female patient aged 2 to 10 who had a stem cell transplant for aplastic anemia, so the T cells may come from the graft donor. Both conserved end residues are part of each CDR3. The order of the fields is CDR3 protein, CDR3 DNA, D gene, J gene, clone size, V gene. D genes are given only for firm matches. The size of a clone is reported for some rows only, either as once, few or many, or as a class for expanded clones.

CASSGPNSRTGGFNYGYTF	TGTGCCAGCAGCGGACCCAACTCCAGGACAGGGGGCTTTAACTATGGCTACACCTTC	TRBD1	TRBJ1-2	NA	TRBV9
CSASPREANYGYTF	TGCAGTGCTAGCCCGAGGGAAGCTAACTATGGCTACACCTTC	NA	TRBJ1-2	few	TRBV20-1
CASSYDSPFVAFF	TGTGCCAGCAGTTACGATTCTCCCTTTGTGGCTTTCTTT	NA	TRBJ1-1	NA	TRBV6-2/TRBV6-3
CASSRYGTGNEQFF	TGTGCCAGCAGTCGGTACGGGACAGGTAATGAGCAGTTCTTC	TRBD1	TRBJ2-1	many	TRBV6-2/TRBV6-3
CASSPLRGTGQETQYF	TGCGCCAGCAGCCCATTGAGAGGGACAGGCCAAGAGACCCAGTACTTC	TRBD1	TRBJ2-5	few	TRBV4-3
CSADRDRGVSYEQYF	TGCAGTGCAGACCGGGACAGGGGAGTTTCCTACGAGCAGTACTTC	TRBD1	TRBJ2-7	NA	TRBV20-1
CASSFRTGVLNTEAFF	TGCGCCAGCAGCTTCCGGACAGGGGTCCTGAACACTGAAGCTTTCTTT	TRBD1	TRBJ1-1	NA	TRBV5-1
CASVQPYTQYF	TGTGCCAGCGTCCAGCCTTATACGCAGTATTTT	NA	TRBJ2-3	few	TRBV2
CASSYSSGVAPDTEAFF	TGTGCCAGCAGTTACTCGAGTGGAGTCGCCCCGGACACTGAAGCTTTCTTT	NA	TRBJ1-1	NA	TRBV6-5
CASSPADRPHYGYTF	TGTGCCAGCTCACCAGCGGACAGGCCGCACTATGGCTACACCTTC	TRBD1	TRBJ1-2	few	TRBV18
CASSQDSLAADEQYF	TGTGCCAGCAGCCAAGATTCACTAGCGGCGGACGAGCAGTACTTC	TRBD2	TRBJ2-7	few	TRBV3-1
CASSMQGTAGEKLFF	TGTGCCAGCAGCATGCAGGGGACCGCGGGTGAAAAACTGTTTTTT	NA	TRBJ1-4	NA	TRBV5-5
CASSSRRTSGRVMAQIF	TGTGCCAGCAGCTCTAGAAGGACTAGCGGGAGGGTCATGGCTCAGATCTTC	TRBD2	TRBJ2-1	NA	TRBV7-8
CASSGPPPYTQYF	TGTGCCAGTAGTGGACCACCCCCCTATACGCAGTATTTT	NA	TRBJ2-3	few	TRBV19
CSANEGDVEKLFF	TGCAGTGCTAATGAAGGGGATGTCGAAAAACTGTTTTTT	NA	TRBJ1-4	NA	TRBV20-1
CSAPHTGELFF	TGCAGTGCCCCTCACACCGGGGAGCTGTTTTTT	NA	TRBJ2-2	few	TRBV20-1
CASGLVVPGTNYGYTF	TGTGCTAGTGGTTTGGTCGTGCCAGGGACCAACTATGGCTACACCTTC	NA	TRBJ1-2	NA	TRBV12-5
CSLRTSGAYNEQFF	TGCAGCCTCAGGACTAGCGGGGCCTACAATGAGCAGTTCTTC	TRBD2	TRBJ2-1	many	TRBV29-1
CASGRRGNGTDTQYF	TGTGCTAGTGGCAGGAGGGGGAACGGCACAGATACGCAGTATTTT	NA	TRBJ2-3	NA	TRBV12-5
CASSYSRGPGTGELFF	TGTGCCAGCAGTTACTCTAGGGGGCCGGGCACCGGGGAGCTGTTTTTT	TRBD1	TRBJ2-2	NA	TRBV6-5
CATRRDSSYNEQFF	TGTGCCACTCGCCGGGACAGCTCCTACAATGAGCAGTTCTTC	TRBD1	TRBJ2-1	NA	TRBV6-1
CASSPSPQGMVGELFF	TGTGCCAGCAGCCCCAGCCCACAGGGAATGGTCGGGGAGCTGTTTTTT	NA	TRBJ2-2	NA	TRBV7-2
CASSRLGRDYGYTF	TGCGCCAGCAGTAGGCTGGGCCGAGACTATGGCTACACCTTC	NA	TRBJ1-2	NA	TRBV5-1
CAWSVSWYNYGYTF	TGTGCCTGGAGTGTCTCCTGGTACAACTATGGCTACACCTTC	NA	TRBJ1-2	NA	TRBV30
CASSQERGLGYTIYF	TGCGCCAGCAGCCAAGAACGGGGTTTAGGATACACCATATATTTT	NA	TRBJ1-3	NA	TRBV4-3
CSARDKAGWLGNQPQHF	TGCAGTGCTAGAGATAAAGCGGGATGGCTTGGCAATCAGCCCCAGCATTTT	NA	TRBJ1-5	few	TRBV20-1
CATTRVGLITDTQYF	TGTGCCACCACCCGTGTGGGTCTAATTACAGATACGCAGTATTTT	NA	TRBJ2-3	many	TRBV15
CASSLRNLAEAQETQYF	TGTGCCAGCAGCTTAAGGAACCTAGCGGAAGCCCAAGAGACCCAGTACTTC	TRBD2	TRBJ2-5	NA	TRBV7-2
CASSFTSGTNTGELFF	TGCGCCAGCAGCTTTACTAGCGGGACGAACACCGGGGAGCTGTTTTTT	TRBD2	TRBJ2-2	many	TRBV5-1
CASSLTSGTVPYYEQYF	TGTGCCAGCAGTTTAACTAGCGGGACCGTGCCTTACTACGAGCAGTACTTC	TRBD2	TRBJ2-7	many	TRBV28
CSASRAGGLPDTQYF	TGCAGTGCTAGTAGGGCGGGAGGGCTCCCAGATACGCAGTATTTT	TRBD2	TRBJ2-3	few	TRBV20-1
CASSPPRGLNTGELFF	TGTGCCAGCTCACCACCCAGGGGTCTGAACACCGGGGAGCTGTTTTTT	NA	TRBJ2-2	NA	TRBV18
CASSEPGTGVNEQFF	TGTGCCAGTAGTGAGCCCGGGACAGGGGTGAATGAGCAGTTCTTC	TRBD1	TRBJ2-1	few	TRBV19
CATVGDLSTDTQYF	TGTGCCACCGTTGGGGACCTATCCACAGATACGCAGTATTTT	NA	TRBJ2-3	NA	TRBV10-3
CASSLGHRLAYTEAFF	TGCGCCAGCAGCTTGGGGCACAGACTTGCTTACACTGAAGCTTTCTTT	NA	TRBJ1-1	many	TRBV5-1
CSASSRGYEQYF	TGCAGTGCTAGCTCTAGGGGCTACGAGCAGTACTTC	NA	TRBJ2-7	NA	TRBV20-1
CASSVRRDTEAFF	TGTGCCAGCAGTGTAAGACGGGACACTGAAGCTTTCTTT	NA	TRBJ1-1	NA	TRBV6-1
CSARDADTNQPQHF	TGCAGTGCTAGAGATGCCGACACCAATCAGCCCCAGCATTTT	NA	TRBJ1-5	few	TRBV20-1
CSAHPGLAGGEQFF	TGCAGTGCCCACCCAGGACTAGCGGGAGGCGAGCAGTTCTTC	TRBD2	TRBJ2-1	few	TRBV20-1
CATSDWGYEGKVWNEQFF	TGTGCCACCAGTGATTGGGGTTACGAGGGGAAGGTATGGAATGAGCAGTTCTTC	NA	TRBJ2-1	NA	TRBV24-1